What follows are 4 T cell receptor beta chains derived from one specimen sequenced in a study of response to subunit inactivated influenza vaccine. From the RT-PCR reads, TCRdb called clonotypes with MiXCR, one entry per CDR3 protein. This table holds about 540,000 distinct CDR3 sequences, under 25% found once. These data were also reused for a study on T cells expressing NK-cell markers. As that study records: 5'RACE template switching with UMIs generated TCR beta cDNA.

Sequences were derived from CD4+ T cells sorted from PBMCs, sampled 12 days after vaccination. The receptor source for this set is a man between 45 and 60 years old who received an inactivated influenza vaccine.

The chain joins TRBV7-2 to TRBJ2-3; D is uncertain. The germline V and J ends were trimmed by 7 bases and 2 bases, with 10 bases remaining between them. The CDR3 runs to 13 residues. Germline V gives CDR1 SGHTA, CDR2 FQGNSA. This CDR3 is CASTGQLTDTQYF. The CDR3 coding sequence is TGTGCCAGCACCGGGCAGCTCACAGATACGCAGTATTTT. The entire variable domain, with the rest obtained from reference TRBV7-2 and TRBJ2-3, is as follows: GAGVSQSPSNKVTEKGKDVELRCDPISGHTALYWYRQSLGQGLEFLIYFQGNSAPDKSGLPSDRFSAERTGGSVSTLTIQRTQQEDSAVYLCASTGQLTDTQYFGPGTRLTVL.

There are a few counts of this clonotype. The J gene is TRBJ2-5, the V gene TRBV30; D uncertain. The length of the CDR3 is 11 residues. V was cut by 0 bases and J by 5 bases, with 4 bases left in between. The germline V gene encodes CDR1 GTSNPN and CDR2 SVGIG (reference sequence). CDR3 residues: CAWSVGETQYF. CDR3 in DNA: TGTGCCTGGAGTGTAGGGGAGACCCAGTACTTC.

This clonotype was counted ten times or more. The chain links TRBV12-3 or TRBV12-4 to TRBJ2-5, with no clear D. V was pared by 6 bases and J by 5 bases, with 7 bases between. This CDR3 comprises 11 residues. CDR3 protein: CASSLRETQYF. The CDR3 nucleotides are TGTGCCAGCAGCTTGAGGGAGACCCAGTACTTC.

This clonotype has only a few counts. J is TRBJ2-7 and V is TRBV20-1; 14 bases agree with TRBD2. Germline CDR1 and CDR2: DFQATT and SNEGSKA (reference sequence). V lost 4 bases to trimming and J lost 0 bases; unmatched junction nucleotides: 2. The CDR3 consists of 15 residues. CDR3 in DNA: TGCAGTGCTATAGGGACTAGCGGGAGCTCCTACGAGCAGTACTTC. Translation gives CSAIGTSGSSYEQYF.